These 25 T cell receptor beta chains were sequenced from one sample in a study of CD8+ T cells in alopecia areata (dated by TCRdb to 2016 to 2019). The intended sense of this specimen's time point label: around 24 weeks on oral tofacitinib. The treatment or condition label, as the study defines it: oral pan-JAK inhibitor, 5-10 mg twice daily. Library creation used the immunoSEQ multiplex PCR assay. For TCR sequencing, RNA was extracted from every sample and reverse transcribed into cDNA to serve as template. TCRdb stores this immuneACCESS table with in-frame sequences only. Part of the clones is absent; in the studies checked, under half of the shortfall reflects unresolved V genes, and no reason is known for the rest. Within this sample are 200,000 or so clones, with over 45% of them counted one time only. Clones ranked in the top ten supply 5% to 6% of the sample. Sequenced material: CD4+ T cells sorted from blood, taken at week 24, from a patient treated with tofacitinib. The receptors stem from a human donor with alopecia areata.

This chain links TRBV7-2 with TRBJ1-2, with D perhaps matching TRBD1 (5 bases). This CDR3 spans 15 amino acids. V was cut by 5 bases and J by 4 bases, with 17 bases left in between. Per germline, CDR1 SGHTA and CDR2 FQGNSA. The CDR3 DNA follows: TGTGCCAGCAGCCTAGACTCAGGGAGAGGCTATGGCTACACCTTC. Amino acid sequence: CASSLDSGRGYGYTF.

The V and J genes are TRBV7-2 and TRBJ2-2; D unclear. The length of the CDR3 is 13 residues. Per the germline V gene, CDR1 is SGHTA and CDR2 is FQGNSA. The V end lost 8 bases, the J end lost 5 bases, and 12 bases lay between the germline ends. This CDR3 is CASGPGRTGELFF. The CDR3 DNA reads as TGTGCCAGCGGACCGGGCAGGACCGGGGAGCTGTTTTTT.

The rearrangement joins TRBV15 to TRBJ2-3; TRBD2 might be the D (6 bases). Germline lookup yields CDR1 LNHNV and CDR2 YYDKDF (reference sequence). This CDR3 region has 15 residues. Trimming cost V 1 base and J 8 bases, with 16 bases left between them. Here the CDR3 DNA reads TGTGCCACCAGCAGAGCGGTTTACGGGGGAGCTACGCAGTATTTT. Protein: CATSRAVYGGATQYF.

The chain couples TRBV29-1 to TRBJ2-7; TRBD1 matches at 7 bases. The germline V gene has CDR1 SQVTM and CDR2 ANQGSEA. The V and J ends lost 7 bases and 6 bases, in that order; junction bases with no gene match: 9. The CDR3 has 12 residues. The CDR3 is CSADRVPGEQYF. The DNA of the CDR3 is TGCAGCGCCGACAGGGTTCCCGGCGAGCAGTACTTC.

J is TRBJ2-7 and V is TRBV29-1; TRBD2 agrees at 7 bases. CDR3 length: 10 residues. The junction had 7 bases not matched to a gene; V was cut back by 7 bases and J by 10 bases. The germline V gene has CDR1 SQVTM and CDR2 ANQGSEA. Here the CDR3 reads CSAREGHQYF. The CDR3 DNA follows: TGCAGCGCCAGGGAGGGGCATCAGTACTTC.

The chain carries TRBV7-9 and TRBJ2-3; no firm D call. V was clipped by 10 bases and J by 2 bases, with 1 base between them. CDR3 length equals 9 residues. CDR1 is SEHNR, CDR2 FQNEAQ, per germline (reference sequence). CDR3 loop: CAITDTQYF. The DNA for the CDR3 is TGTGCCATCACAGATACGCAGTATTTT.

The chain combines TRBV29-1 with TRBJ1-1, with a tentative D call TRBD1 (5 bases). Germline-derived CDR1 and CDR2 are SQVTM and ANQGSEA. There are 11 residues in the CDR3. V lost 7 bases and J lost 6, with 12 bases in between. The CDR3 DNA reads as TGCAGCGGTAGGGGTTACGCTGAAGCTTTCTTT. This encodes CSGRGYAEAFF.

The V and J genes are TRBV23-1 and TRBJ2-5, with D unresolved. TRBV23-1 is flagged as an ORF with uncertain function. V was trimmed by 3 bases and J by 5 bases, leaving 1 base between them. The CDR3 consists of 10 residues. Here the CDR3 reads CASSQETQYF. The CDR3 region has the DNA TGCGCCAGCAGTCAGGAGACCCAGTACTTC.

The chain carries TRBV5-4 and TRBJ2-5; possible D gene TRBD2, 5 bases. Deletions cut 3 bases from V and 3 bases from J, with 18 bases between. The CDR3 extends over 16 amino acids. The germline V gene encodes CDR1 SGHNT and CDR2 YYREEE (reference sequence). CDR3 bases: TGTGCCAGCAGCTCGGACCACGGAGCGGTAAAAGAGACCCAGTACTTC. Translation gives CASSSDHGAVKETQYF. Looking up the rest from reference TRBV5-4 and TRBJ2-5 gives the full variable domain: ETGVTQSPTHLIKTRGQQVTLRCSSQSGHNTVSWYQQALGQGPQFIFQYYREEENGRGNFPPRFSGLQFPNYSSELNVNALELDDSALYLCASSSDHGAVKETQYFGPGTRLLVL.

This rearrangement joins TRBV29-1 to TRBJ2-1; 12 bases line up with TRBD2. V dropped 1 base and J dropped 7; count of bases not matched to a gene: 2. The CDR3 runs to 14 residues. The V gene's germline CDR1 is SQVTM and CDR2 ANQGSEA. The CDR3 DNA sequence: TGCAGCGTTGAAGTGCTAGCGGGAGGGAATGAGCAGTTCTTC. Amino acid sequence: CSVEVLAGGNEQFF.

The gene calls are TRBV29-1 and TRBJ2-4, with D maybe TRBD2 (6 bases). The V and J ends lost 6 bases and 5 bases respectively, with 14 bases between them. The CDR3 runs to 13 residues. Germline V gives CDR1 SQVTM, CDR2 ANQGSEA. The CDR3 loop reads CSVGGTIENIQYF. In DNA, the CDR3 is TGCAGCGTAGGAGGGACGATTGAAAACATTCAGTACTTC.

CDR3 in DNA: TGCAGCGTTGTTTCAGGTTACGAGCAGTACTTC. Translation gives CSVVSGYEQYF. The J gene is TRBJ2-7, the V gene TRBV29-1; D is ambiguous. Trimming left V 4 bases short and J 4 bases short, with 8 bases between. CDR3 length: 11 residues. Germline CDR1 SQVTM, CDR2 ANQGSEA.

The CDR3 region has the DNA TGCAGCGTTGAACGGGGGACTAACAATGAGCAGTTCTTC. This codes for CSVERGTNNEQFF. V and J are TRBV29-1 and TRBJ2-1, with 7 bases aligning to TRBD2. This CDR3 has 13 residues. Germline-derived CDR1 and CDR2 are SQVTM and ANQGSEA. Germline trimming cut 2 bases from V and 5 bases from J; bases unmatched to any gene: 3.

This clone has more than one count but fewer than ten. The chain joins TRBV29-1 to TRBJ2-5; 12 bases agree with TRBD1. The J call may be in error: the DNA end matches TRBJ2-7 better. The CDR3 spans 15 residues. CDR1 is SQVTM and CDR2 is ANQGSEA in the germline V gene. The CDR3 DNA reads TGCAGCGCGCGTAAAACGGGACAGGGGGCTGACGAGCAGTACTTC. Its protein is CSARKTGQGADEQYF.

This sequence joins TRBV30 and TRBJ2-1; tentatively, D is TRBD1 (5 bases). Looked up from germline, CDR1 is GTSNPN and CDR2 is SVGIG (reference sequence). There are 14 residues in the CDR3. The V end lost 0 bases, the J end lost 1 base, and 7 bases lay between the germline ends. The CDR3 loop is CAWSVKGSYNEQFF. The CDR3 DNA sequence: TGTGCCTGGAGTGTAAAGGGGTCCTACAATGAGCAGTTCTTC. The variable domain in full, with the rest retrieved from reference TRBV30 and TRBJ2-1, is SQTIHQWPATLVQPVGSPLSLECTVEGTSNPNLYWYRQAAGRGLQLLFYSVGIGQISSEVPQNLSASRPQDRQFILSSKKLLLSDSGFYLCAWSVKGSYNEQFFGPGTRLTVL.

The V gene is TRBV5-1, the J gene TRBJ2-2; TRBD1 agrees at 8 bases. This CDR3 spans 15 amino acids. Germline CDR1 and CDR2: SGHRS and YFSETQ. With V trimmed by 4 bases and J by 5 bases, 7 bases remained unmatched. In DNA form, the CDR3 reads TGCGCCAGCAGCCCCGGACAGGGATGGACCGGGGAGCTGTTTTTT. Its translation: CASSPGQGWTGELFF.

V is TRBV7-9 and J is TRBJ2-2; TRBD1 agrees at 11 bases. The V gene's germline CDR1 is SEHNR and CDR2 FQNEAQ (reference sequence). V lost 5 bases and J lost 1; bases outside the gene matches: 9. This CDR3 is 18 amino acids long. CDR3 coding DNA: TGTGCCAGCAGCCGTTTTGGACAGGGGGCCGGGAACACCGGGGAGCTGTTTTTT. Residues: CASSRFGQGAGNTGELFF.

The chain is built from TRBV28 and TRBJ2-3; the match to TRBD1 covers 9 bases. CDR3 length equals 15 residues. The germline V gene encodes CDR1 MDHEN and CDR2 SYDVKM. The V gene end was trimmed by 5 bases and the J gene end by 4 bases; junction bases not matched to a gene: 7. CDR3 bases: TGTGCCAGCAGTGTCCCGGGACAGGGTGCAGATACGCAGTATTTT. Protein product: CASSVPGQGADTQYF.

The chain employs TRBV27 and TRBJ1-2; TRBD1 agrees at 9 bases. Germline V gene sequence: CDR1 MNHEY, CDR2 SMNVEV (reference sequence). The CDR3 runs 15 residues. V shed 4 bases and J 8 bases; nucleotides not matched to a gene: 11. The CDR3 DNA is TGTGCCAGCAGTTCCACCCTTGGGACAGGGAGAGGCTACACCTTC. Its protein product is CASSSTLGTGRGYTF.

The chain carries TRBV29-1 and TRBJ2-7; D may match TRBD1 or TRBD2 (5 bases each). Germline V lookup: CDR1 SQVTM, CDR2 ANQGSEA. V was pared by 7 bases and J by 5 bases, with 21 bases between. The CDR3 totals 14 residues. Written as DNA, the CDR3 is TGCAGCGGCCGGGACGGGGAATCTTGGGACGAGCAGTACTTC. This sequence encodes CSGRDGESWDEQYF.

The chain combines TRBV4-3 with TRBJ2-7; D remains unclear. This CDR3 is built from 16 residues. Germline CDR1 reads LGHNA; CDR2 reads YSLEER. Between the trimmed V and J ends, which lost 0 bases and 0 bases, there was a span of 12 bases. The chain's CDR3 is CASSQDLGSPSYEQYF. The CDR3 nucleotides read TGCGCCAGCAGCCAAGATCTTGGCTCCCCCTCCTACGAGCAGTACTTC.

The chain has TRBV5-1 and TRBJ2-7; weak D call: TRBD2 (6 bases). Trimming left V 3 bases short and J 4 bases short, with 20 bases between. The CDR3 runs 16 residues. Per germline, CDR1 SGHRS and CDR2 YFSETQ. This CDR3 reads CASSSEPSDAGYEQYF. CDR3 sequence (DNA): TGCGCCAGCAGCTCTGAACCTTCGGACGCGGGATACGAGCAGTACTTC.

The chain couples TRBV29-1 to TRBJ2-7, with a possible D match to TRBD2 (6 bases). The CDR3 totals 15 residues. Germline V gene data show CDR1 as SQVTM and CDR2 as ANQGSEA. V was clipped by 4 bases and J by 2 bases, with 18 bases between them. CDR3 protein: CSVGPNRERPYEQYF. The CDR3 nucleotides are TGCAGCGTTGGCCCCAACCGGGAGCGACCCTACGAGCAGTACTTC.

J is TRBJ1-2 and V is TRBV5-1; D possibly corresponds to TRBD1 (5 bases). This CDR3 has 16 amino acids. The germline gives CDR1 SGHRS, CDR2 YFSETQ. The germline V and J ends were trimmed by 0 bases and 8 bases, with 20 bases remaining between them. CDR3 nucleotides: TGCGCCAGCAGCTTGGCTACTTCGGGCCTATCAGGGGGCTACACCTTC. As protein: CASSLATSGLSGGYTF.

The chain combines TRBV9 with TRBJ2-6; TRBD1 aligns across 8 bases. From germline, CDR1 is SGDLS and CDR2 YYNGEE. The CDR3 has 15 residues. V shed 4 bases, J shed 4 bases, and the junction held 4 bases outside the gene matches. CDR3: CASSPRTGGANVLTF. In DNA form, the CDR3 reads TGTGCCAGCAGCCCGCGGACAGGGGGGGCCAACGTCCTGACTTTC.